The source of this T cell receptor beta chain is a study of molecular identifiers for immune sequencing clone quantification. This clonotype has only a few counts. This CDR3 region has 13 residues. Per germline, CDR1 DFQATT and CDR2 SNEGSKA (reference sequence). Trimming removed 4 bases from V and 2 bases from J, with 9 bases in between. Using its own MiXCR run on the PCR reads, TCRdb lists one record per CDR3 protein. The table lists 70,000 to 95,000 distinct CDR3 sequences, 15% to 20% of them singletons, with 0.85% in the top ten. The J gene is TRBJ2-1, the V gene TRBV20-1; D gene uncertain. The sequencing sample was made of naive CD8+ T cells from blood, with Jurkat cell RNA spiked in. Noted subset: FACS-sorted CD8+CD4-CCR7+CD45RA+ naive T cells. The receptor's source is a human donor in good health. Some libraries in this study had Jurkat cell RNA spiked in. This chain's CDR3 is CSATAATYNEQFF. The CDR3 nucleotides are TGCAGTGCTACGGCCGCTACCTACAATGAGCAGTTCTTC.